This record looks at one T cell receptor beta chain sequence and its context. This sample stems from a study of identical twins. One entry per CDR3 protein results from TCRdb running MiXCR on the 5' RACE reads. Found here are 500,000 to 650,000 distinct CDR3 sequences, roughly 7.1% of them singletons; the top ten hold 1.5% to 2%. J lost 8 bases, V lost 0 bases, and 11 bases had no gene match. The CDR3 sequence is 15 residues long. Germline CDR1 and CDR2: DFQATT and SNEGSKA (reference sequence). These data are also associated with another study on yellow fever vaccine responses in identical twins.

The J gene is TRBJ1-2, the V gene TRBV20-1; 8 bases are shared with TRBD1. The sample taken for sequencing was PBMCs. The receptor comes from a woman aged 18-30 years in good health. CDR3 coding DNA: TGCAGTGCTAGAGATCAGTCCGGGACAGGCTTCGGCTACACCTTC. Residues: CSARDQSGTGFGYTF.